Listed below are T cell receptor beta chains from one sample, sequenced in a study of T cell clonotyping in hematopoietic cell transplantation. Assay: immunoSEQ multiplex PCR; the TCRdb copy retains only in-frame clones and omits some. In the table there are 10,000 to 15,000 clones, about 91% of which are singletons. The sample consisted of peripheral blood mononuclear cells. The receptor set was obtained from a woman aged 45 to 65 in good health. Some clones in this sample may be carry-over from other donors' samples. CDR3s include the opening cysteine and the closing phenylalanine or tryptophan. The D gene is left open where the match is weak. Only part of the rows carry a size: once, few, many, or a class if the clone is expanded.

D gene | J gene | V gene | clone size | CDR3 length | CDR3 DNA | CDR3 protein
TRBD1 | TRBJ1-5 | TRBV7-8 | - | 14 | TGTGCCAGCGGACAGGCTGGGGGCAATCAGCCCCAGCATTTT | CASGQAGGNQPQHF
TRBD2 | TRBJ2-5 | TRBV10-1 | - | 18 | TGCGCCAGCAGTGAGTGGATCGGGGGCGGGGGGTTCCAAGAGACCCAGTACTTC | CASSEWIGGGGFQETQYF
- | TRBJ1-5 | TRBV7-6 | - | 15 | TGTGCCAGCAGCTTAGAACAGGGACTCAATCAGCCCCAGCATTTT | CASSLEQGLNQPQHF
TRBD1 | TRBJ1-2 | TRBV11-2 | once | 17 | TGTGCCAGCAGCATAAATACCGGGACAGGCGCTAACTATGGCTACACCTTC | CASSINTGTGANYGYTF
- | TRBJ2-7 | TRBV6-5 | - | 14 | TGTGCCAGCACCAGAGCCCCCGGCTCCTACGAGCAGTACTTC | CASTRAPGSYEQYF
TRBD2 | TRBJ2-4 | TRBV2 | - | 20 | TGTGCCAGCATAGGGCGGGGGGGCCATAACTCCCAACTAGCCAAAAACATTCAGTACTTC | CASIGRGGHNSQLAKNIQYF
TRBD1 | TRBJ1-6 | TRBV7-8 | - | 17 | TGTGCCAGCAGCTTAGAGCGCGTCAGGGGGCTTAATTCACCCCTCCACTTT | CASSLERVRGLNSPLHF
- | TRBJ2-5 | TRBV6-5 | - | 15 | TGTGCCAGCAGTTACTCTTTAGGCAGCCAAGAGACCCAGTACTTC | CASSYSLGSQETQYF
- | TRBJ2-2 | TRBV2 | - | 16 | TGTGCCAGCCATCGATGGACCGGCGGGAACACCGGGGAGCTGTTTTTT | CASHRWTGGNTGELFF
TRBD1 | TRBJ1-5 | TRBV5-1 | - | 16 | TGCGCCAGCAGCTTGGGCGGACAGGGGGCCGGGCAGCCCCAGCATTTT | CASSLGGQGAGQPQHF
- | TRBJ2-2 | TRBV6-5 | - | 15 | TGTGCCAGCAGATACGGGACCGACACCACCGGGGAGCTGTTTTTT | CASRYGTDTTGELFF
- | TRBJ1-2 | TRBV28 | - | 14 | TGTGCCAGCAGAATCGACAGCGCTAACTATGGCTACACCTTC | CASRIDSANYGYTF
- | TRBJ1-2 | TRBV14 | - | 13 | TGTGCCAGCAGCCAAGATCGCATCGATGGCTACACCTTC | CASSQDRIDGYTF
- | TRBJ1-3 | TRBV10-3 | - | 14 | TGTGCCACCTCGGCCAGACAGAGTGGAAACACCATATATTTT | CATSARQSGNTIYF
- | TRBJ1-2 | TRBV5-6 | - | 14 | TGTGCCAGCAGCTTGGCAGGGTCCCACTATGGCTACACCTTC | CASSLAGSHYGYTF
- | TRBJ1-5 | TRBV9 | - | 13 | TGTGCCAGCAGCGTAGGGGGGGGACAGCCCCAGCATTTT | CASSVGGGQPQHF
- | TRBJ1-2 | TRBV6-1 | - | 14 | TGTGCCAGCAGTGAAGGAGGACCTCTCCCCGGCTACACCTTC | CASSEGGPLPGYTF
- | TRBJ2-2 | TRBV4-3 | few | 13 | TGCGCCAGCAGCCAAGTCGCGTCCGGGGAGCTGTTTTTT | CASSQVASGELFF
- | TRBJ1-4 | TRBV19 | - | 18 | TGTGCCAGTACCAATCTGGACGACGTCAATTTTTCTGAAGAAAAACTGTTTTTT | CASTNLDDVNFSEEKLFF
- | TRBJ1-2 | TRBV7-2 | once | 13 | TGTGCCAGCAGCTTCCAACAGGTCTATGGCTACACCTTC | CASSFQQVYGYTF
TRBD1 | TRBJ2-7 | TRBV4-1 | - | 14 | TGCGCCAGCAGCCCGGAGACAGGGGGCGTCGAGCAGTACTTC | CASSPETGGVEQYF
- | TRBJ1-2 | TRBV25-1 | - | 14 | TGTGCCAGCAGTGCCCTGGACAGTAACTATGGCTACACCTTC | CASSALDSNYGYTF
- | TRBJ1-1 | TRBV28 | - | 15 | TGTGCCAGCAGTTTAAATTCGGGATTTGCAACTGAAGCTTTCTTT | CASSLNSGFATEAFF
- | TRBJ1-2 | TRBV6-5 | - | 14 | TGTGCCAGCAGCCCGTCCGACAGACTCTATGGCTACACCTTC | CASSPSDRLYGYTF
- | TRBJ1-1 | TRBV11-1 | - | 14 | TGTGCCAGCAGCCTCTGGGACAAAAACACTGAAGCTTTCTTT | CASSLWDKNTEAFF
- | TRBJ2-5 | TRBV7-8 | - | 17 | TGTGCCAGCAGCTTAGCCCCGCCCGGGGCGCTGCAAGAGACCCAGTACTTC | CASSLAPPGALQETQYF
- | TRBJ1-4 | TRBV10-3 | - | 13 | TGTGCCACTAGGGGGGCTGAAGAAGAAAAACTGTTTTTT | CATRGAEEEKLFF
TRBD1 | TRBJ2-7 | TRBV13 | - | 14 | TGTGCCAGCAGCCCCGGACAGGTCTCCTACGAGCAGTACTTC | CASSPGQVSYEQYF
TRBD1 | TRBJ1-6 | TRBV11-2 | - | 15 | TGTGCCAGCAGCTTAAACCGACAGGGGAACTCACCCCTCCACTTT | CASSLNRQGNSPLHF
- | TRBJ2-6 | TRBV6-1 | - | 15 | TGTGCCAGCAGTGAAGGAGGTTCTGGGGCCAACGTCCTGACTTTC | CASSEGGSGANVLTF
- | TRBJ1-5 | TRBV7-3 | - | 17 | TGTGCCAGCAGCTTAGGGGACGGAAGAGATAGCAATCAGCCCCAGCATTTT | CASSLGDGRDSNQPQHF
TRBD2 | TRBJ2-1 | TRBV29-1 | - | 14 | TGCAGCGTTGAGGGGACTAGCGGGGCCAATGAGCAGTTCTTC | CSVEGTSGANEQFF
- | TRBJ2-5 | TRBV6-5 | - | 12 | TGTGCCAGCAGTTACTCGACGGAGACCCAGTACTTC | CASSYSTETQYF
TRBD1 | TRBJ1-2 | TRBV7-2 | - | 14 | TGTGCCAGCACCCCCGAACAGGGGCCCTATGGCTACACCTTC | CASTPEQGPYGYTF
- | TRBJ2-1 | TRBV14 | - | 16 | TGTGCCAGCAGCCAAACGTTGAGCCTCAACTACAATGAGCAGTTCTTC | CASSQTLSLNYNEQFF
TRBD1 | TRBJ1-2 | TRBV28 | - | 13 | TGTGCCAGCAGTCCAGGGGACAGATATGGCTACACCTTC | CASSPGDRYGYTF
TRBD2 | TRBJ2-1 | TRBV6-6 | - | 14 | TGTGCCACGAATCCGGGACTAGCGAAAAATGAGCAGTTCTTC | CATNPGLAKNEQFF
- | TRBJ2-3 | TRBV7-9 | - | 16 | TGTGCCAGCAGCCTTCCGGGGATGGGGAACACAGATACGCAGTATTTT | CASSLPGMGNTDTQYF
TRBD1 | TRBJ2-5 | TRBV5-6 | - | 15 | TGTGCCAGCAGCTTGAGAGGACAGGGGAGAGAGACCCAGTACTTC | CASSLRGQGRETQYF
TRBD2 | TRBJ2-7 | TRBV7-3 | - | 13 | TGTGCCAGCAGTACTAGCGGGGGAAACGAGCAGTACTTC | CASSTSGGNEQYF
- | TRBJ1-2 | TRBV5-6 | - | 12 | TGTGCCAGCAGCTTGTGGTCCTATGGCTACACCTTC | CASSLWSYGYTF
- | TRBJ1-2 | TRBV10-3 | - | 15 | TGTGCCATCAGTCCCTCCGGGACCAATCTGGGCGGCTACACCTTC | CAISPSGTNLGGYTF
- | TRBJ2-4 | TRBV6-1 | - | 15 | TGTGCCAGCAGGCGCCTTGGCGATATCGAAAACATTCAGTACTTC | CASRRLGDIENIQYF
- | TRBJ2-3 | TRBV28 | - | 15 | TGTGCCAGCAGACCGTCCGGGACACGCACAGATACGCAGTATTTT | CASRPSGTRTDTQYF
TRBD1 | TRBJ2-5 | TRBV5-8 | once | 16 | TGTGCCAGCAGCACAGGACAGGTCGGTCGTGGGGAGACCCAGTACTTC | CASSTGQVGRGETQYF
TRBD1 | TRBJ1-1 | TRBV7-9 | - | 13 | TGTGCCAGCAGCCCACAGGGGGCCTTAAAAGCTTTCTTT | CASSPQGALKAFF